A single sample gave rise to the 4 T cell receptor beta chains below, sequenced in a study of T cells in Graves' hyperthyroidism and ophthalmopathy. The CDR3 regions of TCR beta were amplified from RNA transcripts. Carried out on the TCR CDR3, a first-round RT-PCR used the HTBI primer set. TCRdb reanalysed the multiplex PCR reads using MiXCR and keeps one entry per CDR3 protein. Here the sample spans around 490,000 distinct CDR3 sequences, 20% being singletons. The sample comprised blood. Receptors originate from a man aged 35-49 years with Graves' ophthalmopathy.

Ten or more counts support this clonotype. The CDR3 loop is CASSLRISYEQYF. The CDR3 region has the DNA TGTGCCAGCAGTTTACGTATCTCCTACGAGCAGTACTTC. This sequence joins TRBV28 and TRBJ2-7; D unclear. The V gene lost 2 bases and the J gene lost 0 bases, with 5 bases spanning the gap. CDR1 and CDR2 from the germline V gene are MDHEN and SYDVKM. This CDR3 contains 13 residues.

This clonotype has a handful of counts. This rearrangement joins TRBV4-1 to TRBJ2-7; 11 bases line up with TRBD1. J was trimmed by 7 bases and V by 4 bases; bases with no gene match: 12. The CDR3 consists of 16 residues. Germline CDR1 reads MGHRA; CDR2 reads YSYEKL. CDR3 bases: TGCGCCAGCAGCCTTGACCCGGGACAGGGGGTGAGGGAGCAGTACTTC. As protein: CASSLDPGQGVREQYF.

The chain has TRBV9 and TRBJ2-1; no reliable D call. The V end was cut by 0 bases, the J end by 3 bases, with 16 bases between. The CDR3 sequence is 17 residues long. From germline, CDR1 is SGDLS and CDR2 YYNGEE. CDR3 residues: CASSVGRTLKNYNEQFF. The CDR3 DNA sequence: TGTGCCAGCAGCGTAGGACGGACCCTGAAAAACTACAATGAGCAGTTCTTC.

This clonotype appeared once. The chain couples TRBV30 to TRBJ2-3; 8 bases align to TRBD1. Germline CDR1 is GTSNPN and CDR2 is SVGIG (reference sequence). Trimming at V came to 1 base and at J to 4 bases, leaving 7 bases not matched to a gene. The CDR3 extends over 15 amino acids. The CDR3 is CAWSAQGGRADTQYF. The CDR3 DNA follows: TGTGCCTGGAGTGCACAGGGGGGCCGAGCAGATACGCAGTATTTT.